What follows describes a single T cell receptor beta chain. Its antigen remains undetermined. The sample holds no much larger clone one base away, and base qualities are not on file. TCR CDR3 regions were amplified from genomic DNA by multiplex PCR using the deep immunoSEQ assay. Genomic DNA extracted from each cell subset was distributed evenly over all wells of several immunoSEQ 96-well plates, and each plate served as one replicate. For sorted subsets, roughly 0.2 ug genomic DNA, equal to 25,000 to 35,000 T cell genomes, was loaded into each replicate PCR. The purified libraries were quantified using a Qubit 3.0 fluorometer, sized with a Bioanalyzer 2100, and then quantified again using the KAPA Library Quantification kit. Every immunoSEQ 96-well plate was sequenced on a dedicated single-read 150-cycle Illumina NextSeq 550 flow cell. The authors' analysis ran thus. Because only junctional sequences without quality scores were contained in the immunoSEQ output, filtering matching that applied to full-length reads could not be performed. To assign V/J genes and CDR3, sequences were annotated using PyIR, a Python wrapper for IgBLAST v1.9, with IMGT germline references. Reads with weak V/J assignments (E-value above 1e-6), missing CDR3, stop codons, out-of-frame junctions, or ambiguous translated residues were removed. V3J clonotypes were defined as sequences sharing an identical inferred V gene, J gene, and CDR3 amino acid sequence. Percentage overlap between repertoires was computed as shared unique clonotypes divided by the size of the smaller repertoire. Repertoire richness was assessed with RTK rarefaction, the Chao1 estimator, and Recon v2.1 estimates of unobserved clonotypes. For all TCRbeta clonotypes obtained by the gDNA method from a few donors, generation probabilities were computed with OLGA. Entries here come from immuneACCESS through TCRdb and include only in-frame sequences with V and J called. Some clones fail to appear in such tables; in the studies checked, an unresolved V gene covers under half of the shortfall, and the cause of the remainder is unknown. The V and J calls and clone size were taken over from that table, and D and trimming were inferred from the DNA. This sample lists around 2.1 million clones; 90% to 95% were detected once. The top ten clones comprise more than 1.5% of the sample.

The V end loses 4 bases and the J end loses 0 bases, and a stretch of 12 bases separates them. CDR1 and CDR2 (MDHEN, SYDVKM) derive from the germline V gene. Measured from the cysteine to the phenylalanine, the CDR3 is 16 residues long. Only the CDR3 DNA stays, 48 bases, in frame from base 1. This entry belongs to a study of shared clonotypes between healthy human individuals (TCRdb year 2020). For the study in its entirety: A couple of women and a few men aged 18 to 49 years were included in the cohort. For each donor, three plates each were used for CD4 naive and CD4 memory, two plates were used for CD8 naive, and one plate was used for CD8 memory. Blood TCR repertoires of roughly five healthy adults were deeply sequenced to estimate repertoire size and the extent of clonotype sharing between individuals. To increase sequencing depth and limit assay-specific biases, TCR repertoire library preparation and sequencing were carried out by different laboratories using diverse techniques. Per donor, leukapheresis produced somewhere between about 0.94 and 9.5 billion PBMCs. The investigation overall reported the following: The small number of donors limited the genetic and exposure-history diversity represented. Compared with non-shared clonotypes, clonotypes shared by all four sorted-subset donors had higher generation probabilities. When several donors were compared, the shared fraction of clonotypes was approximately 5% for naive CD4, about 4% for naive CD8, roughly 2.5% for memory CD4, and 0.4% for memory CD8. Pairwise subsampling led to the expectation that sequencing depth would affect the degree of clonotype sharing among donors. Sampling was restricted to blood, and TCR repertoires in tissues likely differ from the TCR repertoires found in blood. Larger estimated clonotype richness was generally found for naive subsets than for memory subsets. Even with the large sequencing depth, rarefaction of the sorted-subset datasets indicated that sequencing was incomplete.

For the CD8 naive samples, CD45RO-negative cells were positively selected for CCR7, yielding a CD45RA+CCR7+ population from which TemRA cells were excluded. Donors were healthy HIV-negative adults with no recently reported acute infections or vaccinations. Every donor was a Caucasian adult residing in Nashville, Tennessee, USA. Blood was obtained by leukapheresis, after which PBMCs were separated by Ficoll-Histopaque density gradient centrifugation and cryopreserved in liquid nitrogen vapor phase. Purity and quantity of every magnetically sorted T cell population were checked by analytical flow cytometry. Genomic DNA was isolated from each sorted fraction and quantified by UV absorbance on a Nanodrop 2000c.

Sequencing was performed on naive CD8+ T cells from PBMCs. Per the publication, the cell subset or site label means: CD45RA+CCR7+. This receptor was identified in a man aged 18 to 29 in good health. Some clones in this sample may be carry-over from other donors' samples. This receptor chain uses TRBV28 and TRBJ2-2; no D segment can be confidently identified. The sequenced DNA is TGTGCCAGCAGTTCTTACAGCCACGCGAACACCGGGGAGCTGTTTTTT. Its product reads: CASSSYSHANTGELFF. With the portions outside the CDR3 filled from the reference TRBV28 and TRBJ2-2 genes, the complete variable region becomes DVKVTQSSRYLVKRTGEKVFLECVQDMDHENMFWYRQDPGLGLRLIYFSYDVKMKEKGDIPEGYSVSREKKERFSLILESASTNQTSMYLCASSSYSHANTGELFFGEGSRLTVL.